This T cell receptor (beta chain) was observed in a study of T cell repertoires in cytomegalovirus infection (dated by TCRdb to about 2019). Background for the entire study: Because public TCR beta signatures pointed to carriage of CMV infection together with the matching HLA type, the HLA type of each donor mattered for the analysis. Study-wide findings and limitations: Cumulative frequency of public TCR beta family members discriminated carriers of CMV infection plus the relevant HLA type in this cohort and an independent roughly 330-donor cohort. The ex vivo response was dominated by HLA-C-restricted CMV-specific TCR beta clonotypes, and the single most frequent clonotype in two of eight donors was supplied by these HLA-C-restricted clonotypes.

V is shortened by 4 bases, J by 0 bases, and the region joining them spans 13 bases. From a lookup of the germline V gene (reference sequence), CDR1 and CDR2 are DFQATT and SNEGSKA. The CDR3 holds 15 amino acids from the cysteine to the phenylalanine. The kept DNA is CDR3 alone, 45 bases in frame from the first base. TCRdb names Illumina HiSeq 1500 as the instrument used. The public reads were run again by TCRdb, first through fastp at Q25 and then through MiXCR, and only productive beta chains were kept. Rows merge per CDR3 protein into single entries with the most common DNA and genes. Recorded for this sample are around 450,000 distinct CDR3 sequences; about 33% of them occurred a single time. The biggest ten clones account for roughly an eighth of the sample. About this clonotype itself: It lacks a known antigen. It has no much larger one-base neighbor in the sample; base qualities were not kept.

This TCR derives from a human donor in good health (CMV status not recorded). Some clones in this sample may be carry-over from other donors' samples. Specimen: PBMCs. This sequence uses TRBV20-1 and TRBJ1-5, with TRBD1 perhaps the D gene, on 5 matching bases. The sequenced DNA: TGCAGTGCTATGGCGGACACAAATAGCAATCAGCCCCAGCATTTT. This gives the protein CSAMADTNSNQPQHF.